The next 17 T cell receptor beta chains were all read from a single sample in a study of CD8 T cells in Susac syndrome. The RNA, roughly 0.45 to 1 ug, was put through reverse transcription using random hexamers. A single record per CDR3 protein comes from TCRdb applying MiXCR to the immunoSEQ multiplex PCR reads. The data contain 210,000 or so distinct CDR3 sequences, 94% of them seen just once; the ten biggest clones take up 0.15%. The sequencing input was CD4+ T cells from PBMCs. These receptors were collected from a human donor with Susac syndrome.

The chain couples TRBV5-4 to TRBJ2-6; D unclear. The V end was cut by 0 bases, the J end by 0 bases, with 7 bases between. The CDR3 length is 16 residues. Germline CDR1 and CDR2: SGHNT and YYREEE (reference sequence). The CDR3 region has the DNA TGTGCCAGCAGCTTGGTCGGCAGCTCTGGGGCCAACGTCCTGACTTTC. It translates to CASSLVGSSGANVLTF.

The rearrangement uses TRBV3-1 and TRBJ1-1; D remains ambiguous. The CDR3 runs 12 residues. Trimming took 4 bases from V and 5 from J, leaving 8 bases between them. Germline lookup yields CDR1 LGHDT and CDR2 YNNKEL (reference sequence). The CDR3 nucleotides read TGTGCCAGCAGCCTGGTTGGTACTGAAGCTTTCTTT. As protein: CASSLVGTEAFF.

The genes are TRBV11-2 and TRBJ2-5; 10 positions match TRBD2. V lost 7 bases and J lost 5; bases outside the gene matches: 1. The germline V gene has CDR1 SGHAT and CDR2 FQNNGV. CDR3 length: 12 residues. The CDR3: CASKAGGETQYF. The CDR3 DNA reads as TGTGCCAGCAAAGCGGGGGGGGAGACCCAGTACTTC.

This CDR3 is CSAPGRTNTGELFF. CDR3 DNA: TGCAGTGCCCCTGGACGGACGAACACCGGGGAGCTGTTTTTT. The chain is built from TRBV20-1 and TRBJ2-2; D unclear. The CDR3 is made up of 14 amino acids. Trimming left V 6 bases short and J 0 bases short, with 11 bases between. CDR1 is DFQATT, CDR2 SNEGSKA, per germline (reference sequence).

The rearrangement joins TRBV3-1 to TRBJ2-6, with 7 bases identical to TRBD1. The germline V gene has CDR1 LGHDT and CDR2 YNNKEL (reference sequence). V lost 4 bases to trimming and J lost 0 bases; unmatched junction nucleotides: 9. CDR3 length equals 18 residues. CDR3 coding DNA: TGTGCCAGCAGCCCCCAGGGGACAGATCACTCTGGGGCCAACGTCCTGACTTTC. Residues: CASSPQGTDHSGANVLTF. Combining the CDR3 with reference TRBV3-1 and TRBJ2-6 gives the whole variable domain DTAVSQTPKYLVTQMGNDKSIKCEQNLGHDTMYWYKQDSKKFLKIMFSYNNKELIINETVPNRFSPKSPDKAHLNLHINSLELGDSAVYFCASSPQGTDHSGANVLTFGAGSRLTVL.

The chain joins TRBV2 to TRBJ1-6, with D perhaps matching TRBD1 (6 bases). Germline assignment: CDR1 SNHLY and CDR2 FYNNEI. CDR3 length: 15 residues. Trimming shortened V by 4 bases and J by 7 bases, and 14 bases separated the two germline ends. The CDR3 DNA reads as TGTGCCAGCAGTGGGACAGACCAGGGGAATTCACCCCTCCACTTT. Amino acid sequence: CASSGTDQGNSPLHF.

The CDR3 here is CASSLSGTRDGHYEQYF. In DNA, the CDR3 is TGTGCCAGCAGCTTAAGTGGGACGAGAGACGGTCACTACGAGCAGTACTTC. The chain carries TRBV7-8 and TRBJ2-7, with D possibly called TRBD1 or TRBD2 (5 bases each). The germline gives CDR1 SGHVS, CDR2 FQNEAQ. Trimming pared 2 bases from V and 3 bases from J, leaving 20 bases between. The CDR3 loop spans 17 amino acids.

The genes are TRBV2 and TRBJ2-7; D not resolved. V was trimmed by 4 bases and J by 2 bases, leaving 3 bases between them. Germline CDR1 is SNHLY and CDR2 is FYNNEI. The CDR3 has 11 residues. The CDR3 nucleotides read TGTGCCAGCAGTGGTCCCTACGAGCAGTACTTC. Translating it yields CASSGPYEQYF.

J is TRBJ2-1 and V is TRBV6-2 or TRBV6-3; no firm D call. The CDR3 totals 15 residues. Trimming stripped 6 bases from V and 0 bases from J, with 12 bases between. Germline V gene sequence: CDR1 MNHEY, CDR2 SVGEGT. Here the CDR3 reads CASRERWSSYNEQFF. CDR3 nucleotides: TGTGCCAGCAGGGAGAGATGGAGCTCCTACAATGAGCAGTTCTTC.

The CDR3 is CASSFTTGGGYGYTF. In DNA form, the CDR3 reads TGTGCCAGCAGCTTCACTACAGGGGGAGGCTATGGCTACACCTTC. The rearrangement links TRBV28 to TRBJ1-2, with 8 bases identical to TRBD1. The CDR3 has 15 residues. Looked up from germline, CDR1 is MDHEN and CDR2 is SYDVKM. The trim removed 6 bases at V and 4 bases at J, leaving 10 bases unmatched.

This clonotype has just one count. The chain joins TRBV4-3 to TRBJ2-1; no firm D call. From germline, CDR1 is LGHNA and CDR2 YSLEER. V shed 5 bases and J shed 8 bases, with 16 bases lying between them. The CDR3 loop spans 14 amino acids. The CDR3 reads CASSKASVFDEQFF. Here the CDR3 DNA reads TGCGCCAGCAGCAAAGCATCGGTTTTCGATGAGCAGTTCTTC.

The CDR3 DNA is TGTGCCAGCAGGCTGACAGGGGCTAATTCACCCCTCCACTTT. Its protein product is CASRLTGANSPLHF. The rearrangement links TRBV12-3 or TRBV12-4 to TRBJ1-6; TRBD1 aligns across 8 bases. J was trimmed by 6 bases and V by 6 bases; bases with no gene match: 4. The CDR3 is 14 amino acids.

The gene calls are TRBV20-1 and TRBJ1-2; 8 positions match TRBD1. The CDR3 has 15 amino acids. The V gene end was trimmed by 0 bases and the J gene end by 2 bases; junction bases not matched to a gene: 5. The germline CDR1 and CDR2 sequences are DFQATT and SNEGSKA (reference sequence). The CDR3, as DNA: TGCAGTGCTAGAGATGGGGCAGGGGGCAACTATGGCTACACCTTC. The encoded protein is CSARDGAGGNYGYTF.

V gene TRBV9 combines with J gene TRBJ1-3, with 9 bases fitting TRBD1. The germline V gene encodes CDR1 SGDLS and CDR2 YYNGEE. V lost 3 bases to trimming and J lost 7 bases; unmatched junction nucleotides: 5. The CDR3 is 14 residues long. The CDR3, as DNA: TGTGCCAGCAGCGCAGGGACAGGGAGTAACACCATATATTTT. This encodes CASSAGTGSNTIYF. Together with reference TRBV9 and TRBJ1-3, the CDR3 gives the full variable domain: DSGVTQTPKHLITATGQRVTLRCSPRSGDLSVYWYQQSLDQGLQFLIQYYNGEERAKGNILERFSAQQFPDLHSELNLSSLELGDSALYFCASSAGTGSNTIYFGEGSWLTVV.

The CDR3 sequence: CASSANTGDRGYTF. CDR3 DNA sequence: TGTGCCAGCAGCGCAAATACAGGGGATCGTGGCTACACCTTC. V is TRBV11-3 and J is TRBJ1-2; 7 bases agree with TRBD1. The CDR3 contains 14 residues. CDR1 and CDR2 from the germline V gene are SGHNT and YENEEA. With 5 bases clipped from V and 7 bases from J, the junction kept 10 bases outside the gene matches.

The CDR3 DNA reads TGCGCCAGCAGCCAAGGACTAGCTCAAGAGACCCAGTACTTC. The encoded protein is CASSQGLAQETQYF. This chain joins TRBV4-1 and TRBJ2-5, with 7 bases matching TRBD2. The CDR3 is 14 residues long. CDR1 is MGHRA, CDR2 YSYEKL, per germline. Trimming cost V 1 base and J 2 bases; bases outside gene matches: 1.

The chain couples TRBV19 to TRBJ2-1; D is unclear. CDR1 is LNHDA, CDR2 SQIVND, per germline (reference sequence). The CDR3 sequence is 12 residues long. Trimming took 3 bases from V and 9 from J, leaving 9 bases between them. The CDR3 protein is CASSITYGEQFF. The CDR3 DNA is TGTGCCAGTAGTATCACATACGGTGAGCAGTTCTTC.